This is a list of T cell receptor beta chains from one sample in a study of OX40 agonist ivuxolimab in advanced cancers. Assay: immunoSEQ multiplex PCR; the TCRdb copy retains only in-frame clones and omits some. Of tens of thousands of clones listed, about 85% are singletons. This specimen consisted of CD4+ or CD8+ T cells sorted from blood, obtained in a trial of the OX40 agonist ivuxolimab. The origin of the receptors is an adult with an advanced solid tumor such as melanoma, head and neck, liver or kidney cancer. Both conserved end residues are part of each CDR3. Fields, in order: V gene, clone size, CDR3 protein. Rows give clone size only sometimes, using once, few, many, or a class for an expanded clone.

v_call: TRBV7-9
clone_size: -
cdr3_aa: CASTPPPVTGELFF

v_call: TRBV5-4
clone_size: -
cdr3_aa: CASSLKGSSYEQYF

v_call: TRBV10-3
clone_size: -
cdr3_aa: CAISDEQGPYSNQPQHF

v_call: TRBV7-9
clone_size: -
cdr3_aa: CASSLGGLGRSSYEQYF

v_call: TRBV21-1
clone_size: -
cdr3_aa: CASSIDPGPGRTKNIQYF

v_call: TRBV6-5
clone_size: -
cdr3_aa: CASSYSQGGGTEAFF

v_call: TRBV11-3
clone_size: -
cdr3_aa: CASSPSGGGYTF

v_call: TRBV6-1
clone_size: -
cdr3_aa: CASSPGHPSNQPQHF

v_call: TRBV7-9
clone_size: -
cdr3_aa: CASSRGAGPTGANVLTF

v_call: TRBV5-8
clone_size: -
cdr3_aa: CASSIPGSNSNQPQHF

v_call: TRBV7-9
clone_size: -
cdr3_aa: CASSEGLVHEQYF

v_call: TRBV11-2
clone_size: -
cdr3_aa: CASSLTSGRLGELFF

v_call: TRBV7-2
clone_size: -
cdr3_aa: CASSLRGSSYNEQFF

v_call: TRBV28
clone_size: -
cdr3_aa: CASSPLDRRNQPQHF

v_call: TRBV19
clone_size: -
cdr3_aa: CASSIDLNNEQFF

v_call: TRBV30
clone_size: -
cdr3_aa: CAWSEAGGLGNTGELFF

v_call: TRBV19
clone_size: -
cdr3_aa: CASSIGMTDYNEQFF

v_call: TRBV6-1
clone_size: few
cdr3_aa: CASSGNTGGSGELFF

v_call: TRBV2
clone_size: -
cdr3_aa: CASEREKEQYF

v_call: TRBV19
clone_size: -
cdr3_aa: CASGTVPTDTQYF

v_call: TRBV7-9
clone_size: -
cdr3_aa: CASINWPGAYEQYF

v_call: TRBV7-9
clone_size: -
cdr3_aa: CASSLVGRGMNEQYF

v_call: TRBV27
clone_size: -
cdr3_aa: CASSLSRQGGAGELFF

v_call: TRBV19
clone_size: few
cdr3_aa: CASRVGHPEYQPQHF

v_call: TRBV27
clone_size: -
cdr3_aa: CASSSLTKGEVNTEAFF

v_call: TRBV6-6
clone_size: -
cdr3_aa: CASSYLGDTQYF

v_call: TRBV7-8
clone_size: -
cdr3_aa: CASSPSDYDEQYF

v_call: TRBV28
clone_size: -
cdr3_aa: CASSSLSETATSTDTQYF

v_call: TRBV13
clone_size: few
cdr3_aa: CASSLSSTNEKLFF

v_call: TRBV28
clone_size: -
cdr3_aa: CASGGGFTYNEQFF

v_call: TRBV11-2
clone_size: -
cdr3_aa: CASSSLQGDGYTF

v_call: TRBV19
clone_size: -
cdr3_aa: CASSIVAGAFNEQFF

v_call: TRBV11-3
clone_size: -
cdr3_aa: CASSPTVLSYEQYF

v_call: TRBV6-1
clone_size: once
cdr3_aa: CASSENLEPGGYTF

v_call: TRBV5-6
clone_size: -
cdr3_aa: CASSQIWGDPYNEQFF

v_call: TRBV10-2
clone_size: -
cdr3_aa: CATHAGGGAEQYF

v_call: TRBV4-3
clone_size: -
cdr3_aa: CASSQGGPAADTQYF

v_call: TRBV7-2
clone_size: -
cdr3_aa: CASSGLWGEKLFF

v_call: TRBV27
clone_size: -
cdr3_aa: CASNRIGSGTYEQYF

v_call: TRBV7-9
clone_size: -
cdr3_aa: CASKTSGYQETQYF